One and the same sample provided the 7 T cell receptor beta chains below, sequenced in a study of long-term antiretroviral therapy in people with HIV. The libraries were made with immunoSEQ v3.0 at survey level. The protocol was immunoSEQ multiplex PCR, while the TCRdb copy is restricted to in-frame clones and leaves out a portion. The sample shows 25,000 to 30,000 clones, around 83% of them seen only once. The source material was unsorted PBMCs, sampled 0.4 years after starting antiretroviral therapy. These receptors all come from a man between 18 and 29 years old with HIV.

The V call is TRBV11-2, the J call TRBJ2-7; 8 nucleotides match TRBD1. The CDR3 is made up of 15 amino acids. Germline CDR1 reads SGHAT; CDR2 reads FQNNGV. Trimming cost V 3 bases and J 5 bases; bases outside gene matches: 9. The CDR3 loop reads CASSLARTGRNEQYF. DNA of the CDR3: TGTGCCAGCAGCTTGGCTCGGACAGGGAGGAACGAGCAGTACTTC.

This clone has a single count. This rearrangement joins TRBV18 to TRBJ1-4; D is unclear. The length of the CDR3 is 11 residues. The ends were cut back, 2 bases at V and 5 bases at J, with 0 bases in the middle. The germline V gene encodes CDR1 KGHSH and CDR2 LQKENI. Here the CDR3 DNA reads TGTGCCAGCTCACCAAATGAAAAACTGTTTTTT. Its translation: CASSPNEKLFF.

This chain connects TRBV4-1 to TRBJ2-7; maybe TRBD2 (7 bases). There are 15 residues in the CDR3. CDR1 and CDR2 from the germline V gene are MGHRA and YSYEKL. Trimming left V 2 bases short and J 0 bases short, with 11 bases between. The CDR3 DNA follows: TGCGCCAGCAGCCAAAGGGGGGGGAGCTCCTACGAGCAGTACTTC. It encodes CASSQRGGSSYEQYF.

Worth noting for this clone: Distinct nucleotide sequences in the sample also encode this CDR3. The CDR3 DNA reads as TGTGCCAGCAGCGTATCATATAATTCACCCCTCCACTTT. Its protein product is CASSVSYNSPLHF. The V call is TRBV9, the J call TRBJ1-6; D is undetermined. Germline V gene lookup returns CDR1 SGDLS and CDR2 YYNGEE. Trimming stripped 1 base from V and 4 bases from J, with 3 bases between. The CDR3 contains 13 residues.

The chain recombines TRBV9 with TRBJ2-7; 10 bases are shared with TRBD1. V gave up 5 bases and J gave up 5 bases; unmatched junction bases: 13. The germline V gene encodes CDR1 SGDLS and CDR2 YYNGEE. The CDR3 totals 16 residues. CDR3 residues: CASSPLWDRGSHEQYF. Written as DNA, the CDR3 is TGTGCCAGCAGTCCTTTATGGGACAGGGGTTCCCACGAGCAGTACTTC.

Here the CDR3 DNA reads TGTGCCAGCAGCTCCGGGGAAGGGGAGTTCTCGGATGAGCAGTTCTTC. Translation: CASSSGEGEFSDEQFF. J is TRBJ2-1 and V is TRBV28, with D possibly being TRBD1 or TRBD2 (5 bases each). V was shortened by 6 bases and J by 8 bases, with 23 bases between the two germline ends. The CDR3 spans 16 residues. Germline V gives CDR1 MDHEN, CDR2 SYDVKM.

The V gene is TRBV5-4, the J gene TRBJ1-5, with a possible D match to TRBD1 (5 bases). Trimming pared 4 bases from V and 6 bases from J, leaving 11 bases between. This CDR3 comprises 13 residues. Germline loops: CDR1 SGHNT, CDR2 YYREEE (reference sequence). CDR3 protein: CASSQGTGQPQHF. The CDR3 DNA reads as TGTGCCAGCAGCCAGGGCACGGGTCAGCCCCAGCATTTT.